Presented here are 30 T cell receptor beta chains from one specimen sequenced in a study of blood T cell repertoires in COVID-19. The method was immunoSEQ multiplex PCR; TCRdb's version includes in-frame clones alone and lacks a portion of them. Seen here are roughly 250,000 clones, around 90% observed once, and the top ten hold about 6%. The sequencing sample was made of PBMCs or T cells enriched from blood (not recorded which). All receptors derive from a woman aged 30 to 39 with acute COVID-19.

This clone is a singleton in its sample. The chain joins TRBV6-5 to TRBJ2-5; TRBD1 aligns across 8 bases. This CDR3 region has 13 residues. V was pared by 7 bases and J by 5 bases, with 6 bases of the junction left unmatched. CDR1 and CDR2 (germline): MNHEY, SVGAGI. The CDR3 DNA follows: TGTGCCAGCATGGCAGGGGGCTGGGAGACCCAGTACTTC. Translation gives CASMAGGWETQYF.

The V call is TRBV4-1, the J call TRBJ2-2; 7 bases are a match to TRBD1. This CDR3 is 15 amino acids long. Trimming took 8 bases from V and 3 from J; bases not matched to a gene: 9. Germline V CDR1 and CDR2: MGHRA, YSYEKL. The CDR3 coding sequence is TGCGCCAGCGGACCGACAGGGATGCACACCGGGGAGCTGTTTTTT. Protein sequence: CASGPTGMHTGELFF.

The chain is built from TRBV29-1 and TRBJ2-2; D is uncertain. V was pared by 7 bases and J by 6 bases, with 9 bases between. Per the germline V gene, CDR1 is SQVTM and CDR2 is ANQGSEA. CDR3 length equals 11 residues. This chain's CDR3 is CSAAGSGELFF. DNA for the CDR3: TGCAGCGCCGCTGGCTCCGGGGAGCTGTTTTTT.

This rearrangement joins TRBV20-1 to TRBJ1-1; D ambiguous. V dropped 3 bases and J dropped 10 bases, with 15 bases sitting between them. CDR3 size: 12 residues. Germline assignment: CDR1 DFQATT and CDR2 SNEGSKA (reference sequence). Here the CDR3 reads CSASKGVAGAFF. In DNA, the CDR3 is TGCAGTGCTAGTAAGGGCGTTGCGGGAGCTTTCTTT.

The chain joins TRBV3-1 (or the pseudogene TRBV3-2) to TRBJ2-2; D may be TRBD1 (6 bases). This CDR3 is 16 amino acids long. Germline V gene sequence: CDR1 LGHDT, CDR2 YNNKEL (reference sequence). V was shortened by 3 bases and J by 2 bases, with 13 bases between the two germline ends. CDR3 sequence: CASSQLDSRNTGELFF. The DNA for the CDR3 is TGTGCCAGCAGCCAGCTGGACAGTCGAAACACCGGGGAGCTGTTTTTT.

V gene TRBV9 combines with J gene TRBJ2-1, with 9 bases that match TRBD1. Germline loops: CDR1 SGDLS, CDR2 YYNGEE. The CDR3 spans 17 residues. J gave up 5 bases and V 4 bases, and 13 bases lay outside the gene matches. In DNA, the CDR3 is TGTGCCAGCAGCACACAAGCCGGGACAGGGTCTCACAATGAGCAGTTCTTC. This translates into CASSTQAGTGSHNEQFF.

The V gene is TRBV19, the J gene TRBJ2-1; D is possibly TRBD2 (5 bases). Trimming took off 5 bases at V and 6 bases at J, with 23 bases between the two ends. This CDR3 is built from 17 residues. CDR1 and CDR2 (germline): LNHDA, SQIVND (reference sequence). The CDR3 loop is CASSPSAVRRSGNEQFF. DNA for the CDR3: TGTGCCAGTAGTCCCTCCGCTGTGCGGAGGTCCGGCAATGAGCAGTTCTTC.

The CDR3 DNA is TGTGCCAGCAGCGGGACAGCCCAGAGCTCCTACGAGCAGTACTTC. Amino acids: CASSGTAQSSYEQYF. The chain joins TRBV11-2 to TRBJ2-7, with 7 bases identical to TRBD1. The CDR3 is 15 amino acids. CDR1 and CDR2 from the germline V gene are SGHAT and FQNNGV. Trimming removed 5 bases from V and 0 bases from J; junction bases left unmatched: 7.

The CDR3, as DNA: TGTGCCAGCAGTTTATTACAGCCTGGAATCAGCAATCAGCCCCAGCATTTT. Its translation: CASSLLQPGISNQPQHF. The V gene is TRBV28, the J gene TRBJ1-5; no clear D. With 1 base removed from V and 1 base from J, the gap between germline ends came to 14 bases. The CDR3 length is 17 residues. Germline V gene sequence: CDR1 MDHEN, CDR2 SYDVKM. Filled out from reference TRBV28 and TRBJ1-5, the complete variable domain reads DVKVTQSSRYLVKRTGEKVFLECVQDMDHENMFWYRQDPGLGLRLIYFSYDVKMKEKGDIPEGYSVSREKKERFSLILESASTNQTSMYLCASSLLQPGISNQPQHFGDGTRLSIL.

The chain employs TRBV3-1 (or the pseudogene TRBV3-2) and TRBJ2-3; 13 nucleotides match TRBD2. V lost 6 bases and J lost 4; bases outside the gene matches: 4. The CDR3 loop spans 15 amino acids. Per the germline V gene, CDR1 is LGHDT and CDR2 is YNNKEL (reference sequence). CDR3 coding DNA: TGTGCCAGCAGGTACACTAGCGGGGGGGCAGATACGCAGTATTTT. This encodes CASRYTSGGADTQYF.

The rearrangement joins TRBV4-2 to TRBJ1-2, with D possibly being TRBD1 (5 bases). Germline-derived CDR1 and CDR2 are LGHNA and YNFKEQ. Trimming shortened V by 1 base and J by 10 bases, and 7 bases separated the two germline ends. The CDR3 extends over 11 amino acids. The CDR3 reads CASSQVGDYTF. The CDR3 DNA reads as TGTGCCAGCAGCCAAGTAGGGGACTACACCTTC.

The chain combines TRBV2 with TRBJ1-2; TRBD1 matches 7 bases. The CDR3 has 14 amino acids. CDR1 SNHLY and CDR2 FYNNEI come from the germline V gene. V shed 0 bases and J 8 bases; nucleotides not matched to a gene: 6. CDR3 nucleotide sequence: TGTGCCAGCAGTGAAGCGCCGGACAGGAGGGGCTACACCTTC. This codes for CASSEAPDRRGYTF.

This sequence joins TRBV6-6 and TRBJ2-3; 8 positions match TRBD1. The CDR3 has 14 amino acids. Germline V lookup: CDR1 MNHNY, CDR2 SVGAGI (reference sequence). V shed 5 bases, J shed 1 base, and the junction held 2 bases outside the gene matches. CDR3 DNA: TGTGCCAGCAGTCGGGGACAGGGCACAGATACGCAGTATTTT. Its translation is CASSRGQGTDTQYF.

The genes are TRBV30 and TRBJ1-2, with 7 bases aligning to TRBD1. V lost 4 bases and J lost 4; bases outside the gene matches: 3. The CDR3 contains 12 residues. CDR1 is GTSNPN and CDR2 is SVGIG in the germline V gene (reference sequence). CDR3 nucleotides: TGTGCCTGGAAAAGACAGGGCTATGGCTACACCTTC. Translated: CAWKRQGYGYTF.

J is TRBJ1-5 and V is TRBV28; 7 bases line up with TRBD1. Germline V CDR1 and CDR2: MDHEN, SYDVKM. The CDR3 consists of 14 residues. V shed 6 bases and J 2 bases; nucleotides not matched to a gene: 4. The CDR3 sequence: CASRQGDGNQPQHF. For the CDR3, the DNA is TGTGCCAGCAGGCAGGGGGACGGCAATCAGCCCCAGCATTTT. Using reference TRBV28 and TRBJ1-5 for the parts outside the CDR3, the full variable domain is DVKVTQSSRYLVKRTGEKVFLECVQDMDHENMFWYRQDPGLGLRLIYFSYDVKMKEKGDIPEGYSVSREKKERFSLILESASTNQTSMYLCASRQGDGNQPQHFGDGTRLSIL.

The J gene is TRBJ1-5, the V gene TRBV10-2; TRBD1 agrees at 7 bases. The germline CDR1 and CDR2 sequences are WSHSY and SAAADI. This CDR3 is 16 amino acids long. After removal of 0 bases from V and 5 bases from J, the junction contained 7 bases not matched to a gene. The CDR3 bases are TGCGCCAGCAGTGAGTCAGACAGGGAGATCGATCAGCCCCAGCATTTT. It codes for CASSESDREIDQPQHF.

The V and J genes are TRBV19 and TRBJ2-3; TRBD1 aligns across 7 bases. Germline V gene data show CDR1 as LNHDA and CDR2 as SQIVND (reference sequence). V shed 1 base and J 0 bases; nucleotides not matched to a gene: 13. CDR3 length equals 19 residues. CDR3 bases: TGTGCCAGTAGTATAGGAAGGATTAGGGGCAGGGGGAGCACAGATACGCAGTATTTT. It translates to CASSIGRIRGRGSTDTQYF.

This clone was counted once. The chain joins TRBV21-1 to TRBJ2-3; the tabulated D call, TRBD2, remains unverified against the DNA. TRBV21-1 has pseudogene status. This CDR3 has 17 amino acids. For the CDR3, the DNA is TGTGCCAGCAGCAGCAACCCGACTAGCGGGTACACAGATACGCAGTATTTT. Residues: CASSSNPTSGYTDTQYF.

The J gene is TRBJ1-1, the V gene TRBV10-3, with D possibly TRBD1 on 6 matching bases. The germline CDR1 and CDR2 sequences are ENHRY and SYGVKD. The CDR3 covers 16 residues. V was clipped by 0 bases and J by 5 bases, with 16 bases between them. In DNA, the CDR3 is TGTGCCATCAGTGAGTCACTGGGGCAGGGGAATACTGAAGCTTTCTTT. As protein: CAISESLGQGNTEAFF.

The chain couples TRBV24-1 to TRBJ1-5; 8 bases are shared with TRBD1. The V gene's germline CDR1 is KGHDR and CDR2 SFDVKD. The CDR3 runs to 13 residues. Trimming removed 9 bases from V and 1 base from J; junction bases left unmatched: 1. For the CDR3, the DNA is TGTGCCACCCGACAGGGGAGCAATCAGCCCCAGCATTTT. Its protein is CATRQGSNQPQHF.

The CDR3 bases are TGCGCCAGCAGGCTGGGCCGGGGGACCTACGAGCAGTACTTC. This codes for CASRLGRGTYEQYF. The rearrangement joins TRBV5-1 to TRBJ2-7, with D tentatively TRBD2 (6 bases). The CDR3 consists of 14 residues. The V gene's germline CDR1 is SGHRS and CDR2 YFSETQ. The V and J ends lost 5 bases and 2 bases respectively, with 14 bases between them.

CDR3 region: CSASVLAGSSDTQYF. The CDR3 DNA reads as TGCAGTGCTAGTGTTCTAGCGGGGTCTTCAGATACGCAGTATTTT. This rearrangement joins TRBV20-1 to TRBJ2-3, with 9 nucleotides matching TRBD2. The CDR3 has 15 residues. V shed 3 bases, J shed 4 bases, and the junction held 8 bases outside the gene matches. Germline V CDR1 and CDR2: DFQATT, SNEGSKA (reference sequence).

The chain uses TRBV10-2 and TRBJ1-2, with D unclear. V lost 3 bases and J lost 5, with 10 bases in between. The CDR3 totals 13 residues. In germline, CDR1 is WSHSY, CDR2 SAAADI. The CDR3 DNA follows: TGCGCCAGCAGTGATGGCGGAATTTATGGCTACACCTTC. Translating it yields CASSDGGIYGYTF.

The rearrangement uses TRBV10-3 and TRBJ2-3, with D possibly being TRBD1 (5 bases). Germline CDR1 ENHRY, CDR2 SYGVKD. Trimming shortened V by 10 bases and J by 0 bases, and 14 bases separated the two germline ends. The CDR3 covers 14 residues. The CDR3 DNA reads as TGTGCCACTCAGGACACCACTAGCACAGATACGCAGTATTTT. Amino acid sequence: CATQDTTSTDTQYF.

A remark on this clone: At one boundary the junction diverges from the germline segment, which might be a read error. CDR3 in DNA: TGTGCTAGCAGCCTGGGACTAGCGGGAACCGGGGAGCTGTTTTTT. This gives the protein CASSLGLAGTGELFF. V gene TRBV7-7 combines with J gene TRBJ2-2, with 13 bases lining up with TRBD2. The germline gives CDR1 SSHAT, CDR2 FNYEAQ (reference sequence). The CDR3 has 15 amino acids. The whole variable domain, remainder taken from reference TRBV7-7 and TRBJ2-2, is GAGVSQSPRYKVTKRGQDVTLRCDPISSHATLYWYQQALGQGPEFLTYFNYEAQPDKSGLPSDRFSAERPEGSISTLTIQRTEQRDSAMYRCASSLGLAGTGELFFGEGSRLTVL.

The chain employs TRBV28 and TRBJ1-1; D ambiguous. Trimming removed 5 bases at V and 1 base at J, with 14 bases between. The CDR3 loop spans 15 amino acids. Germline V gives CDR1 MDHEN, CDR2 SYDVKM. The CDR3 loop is CASSRTGLKNTEAFF. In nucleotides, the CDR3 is TGTGCCAGCAGTCGTACCGGACTTAAGAACACTGAAGCTTTCTTT.

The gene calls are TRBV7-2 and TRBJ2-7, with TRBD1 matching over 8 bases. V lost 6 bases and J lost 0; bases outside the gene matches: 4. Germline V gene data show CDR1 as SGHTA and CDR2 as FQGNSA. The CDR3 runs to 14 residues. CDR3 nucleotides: TGTGCCAGCAGTTCAGGGGGCAGCTCCTACGAGCAGTACTTC. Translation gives CASSSGGSSYEQYF.

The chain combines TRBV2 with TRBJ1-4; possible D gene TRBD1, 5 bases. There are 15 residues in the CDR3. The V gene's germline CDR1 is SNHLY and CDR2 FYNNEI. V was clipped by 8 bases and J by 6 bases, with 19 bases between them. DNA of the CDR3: TGTGCCAGCTCTTACGGCCGGGGGGATTATGAAAAACTGTTTTTT. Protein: CASSYGRGDYEKLFF.

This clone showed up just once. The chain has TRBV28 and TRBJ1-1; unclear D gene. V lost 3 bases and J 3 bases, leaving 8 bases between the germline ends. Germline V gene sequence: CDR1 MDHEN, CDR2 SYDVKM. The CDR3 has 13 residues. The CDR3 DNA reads TGTGCCAGCAGTTTTCAGAATTACACTGAAGCTTTCTTT. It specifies CASSFQNYTEAFF. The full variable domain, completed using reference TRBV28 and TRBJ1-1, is DVKVTQSSRYLVKRTGEKVFLECVQDMDHENMFWYRQDPGLGLRLIYFSYDVKMKEKGDIPEGYSVSREKKERFSLILESASTNQTSMYLCASSFQNYTEAFFGQGTRLTVV.

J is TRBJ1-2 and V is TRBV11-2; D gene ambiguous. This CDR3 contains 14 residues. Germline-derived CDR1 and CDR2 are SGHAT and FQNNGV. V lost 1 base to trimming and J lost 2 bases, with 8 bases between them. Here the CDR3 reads CASSLGSQNYGYTF. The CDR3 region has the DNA TGTGCCAGCAGCTTAGGTTCCCAGAACTATGGCTACACCTTC. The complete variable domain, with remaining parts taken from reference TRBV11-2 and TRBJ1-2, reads EAGVAQSPRYKIIEKRQSVAFWCNPISGHATLYWYQQILGQGPKLLIQFQNNGVVDDSQLPKDRFSAERLKGVDSTLKIQPAKLEDSAVYLCASSLGSQNYGYTFGSGTRLTVV.